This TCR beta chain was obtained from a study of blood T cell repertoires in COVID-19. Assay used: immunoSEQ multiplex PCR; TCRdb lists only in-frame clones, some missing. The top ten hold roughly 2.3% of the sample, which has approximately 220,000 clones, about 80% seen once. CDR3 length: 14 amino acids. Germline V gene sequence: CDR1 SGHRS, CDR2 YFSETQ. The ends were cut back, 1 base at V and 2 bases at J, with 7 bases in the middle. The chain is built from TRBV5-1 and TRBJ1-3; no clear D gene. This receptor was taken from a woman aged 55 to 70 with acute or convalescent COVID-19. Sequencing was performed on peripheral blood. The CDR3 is CASSLTQAGNTIYF. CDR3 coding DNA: TGCGCCAGCAGCTTGACTCAGGCTGGAAACACCATATATTTT.